This T cell receptor (beta chain) was profiled in a study of T cell clusters in autoimmune cytopenias. Study details: TRB sequencing had a median about 52,000 reads and 2,000 to 3,000 distinct clonotypes per sample.

About 37,500 genome equivalents of blood DNA were amplified for TRB. Multiplex touch-down PCR amplified TRB using TRB-A and TRB-B pools in one tube. TCRdb reworked the multiplex PCR reads into one entry per CDR3 protein, no DNA. Found here are over 4,500 distinct CDR3 sequences; the top ten clones hold 8.5%. This TCR derives from a human donor with an autoimmune cytopenia or autoimmune hepatitis (not recorded which). Material for sequencing was peripheral blood.

The CDR3 loop is CASSRQGSYSGYTF. The V call is TRBV12-3 or TRBV12-4, the J call TRBJ1-2; the D call from TCRdb, TRBD1, cannot be confirmed without DNA. This CDR3 is built from 14 residues.